Listed below are T cell receptor beta chains from one sample, sequenced in a study of T cells in Graves' hyperthyroidism and ophthalmopathy. TCRdb fed the multiplex PCR reads into MiXCR, producing one record per CDR3 protein. This sample carries hundreds of thousands of distinct CDR3 sequences, about 45% of them seen once, and the ten largest clones take more than 7%. The sequenced sample was peripheral blood or thyroid tissue (not recorded which). The receptor source for this set is an adult man with Graves' disease, either hyperthyroidism or ophthalmopathy (not recorded which). Both conserved end residues are part of each CDR3. Each record gives: clone size, J gene, D gene, V gene, CDR3 protein, CDR3 DNA. D genes are given only for firm matches. Expanded clones are given a class, and other clones once, few, many or no size at all.

clone_size: NA
j_call: TRBJ1-4
d_call: NA
v_call: TRBV5-5
cdr3_aa: CASSLGGRLNEKLFF
cdr3_nt: TGTGCCAGCAGCTTGGGGGGTAGGCTCAATGAAAAACTGTTTTTT

clone_size: once
j_call: TRBJ1-6
d_call: NA
v_call: TRBV10-3
cdr3_aa: CAISESEETYSPLHF
cdr3_nt: TGTGCCATCAGTGAGTCTGAAGAGACCTATTCACCCCTCCACTTT

clone_size: NA
j_call: TRBJ1-1
d_call: NA
v_call: TRBV6-5
cdr3_aa: CASSFGGRVNTEAFF
cdr3_nt: TGTGCCAGCAGTTTTGGGGGTAGGGTGAACACTGAAGCTTTCTTT

clone_size: many
j_call: TRBJ1-5
d_call: NA
v_call: TRBV7-8
cdr3_aa: CASSPAGKPQHF
cdr3_nt: TGTGCCAGCAGCCCAGCTGGGAAGCCCCAGCATTTT

clone_size: many
j_call: TRBJ1-2
d_call: NA
v_call: TRBV7-2
cdr3_aa: CASSAVMGHYGYTF
cdr3_nt: TGTGCCAGCAGCGCCGTGATGGGCCACTATGGCTACACCTTC

clone_size: many
j_call: TRBJ1-2
d_call: NA
v_call: TRBV7-6
cdr3_aa: CASSLEPSLDGYTF
cdr3_nt: TGTGCCAGCAGCTTAGAGCCGAGCCTCGATGGCTACACCTTC

clone_size: NA
j_call: TRBJ1-1
d_call: TRBD1
v_call: TRBV4-1
cdr3_aa: CASSQGQGAFTEAFF
cdr3_nt: TGCGCCAGCAGCCAAGGACAGGGGGCTTTCACTGAAGCTTTCTTT

clone_size: NA
j_call: TRBJ2-5
d_call: NA
v_call: TRBV5-1
cdr3_aa: CASSSRRWGETQYF
cdr3_nt: TGCGCCAGCAGCTCCAGGCGGTGGGGCGAGACCCAGTACTTC

clone_size: NA
j_call: TRBJ1-1
d_call: NA
v_call: TRBV10-1
cdr3_aa: CASSLVQNTEASF
cdr3_nt: TGCGCCAGCAGCTTGGTGCAGAACACTGAAGCTTCCTTT

clone_size: NA
j_call: TRBJ1-2
d_call: NA
v_call: TRBV25-1
cdr3_aa: CASSDWTADEQNSNYGYTF
cdr3_nt: TGTGCCAGCAGTGATTGGACAGCAGACGAACAAAATTCTAACTATGGCTACACCTTC

clone_size: NA
j_call: TRBJ1-1
d_call: NA
v_call: TRBV29-1
cdr3_aa: CSLEVLTEAFF
cdr3_nt: TGCAGCTTGGAGGTCCTCACTGAAGCTTTCTTT

clone_size: NA
j_call: TRBJ1-5
d_call: NA
v_call: TRBV5-1
cdr3_aa: CASSLWEGGQPQHF
cdr3_nt: TGCGCCAGCAGCTTGTGGGAGGGCGGCCAGCCCCAGCATTTT

clone_size: many
j_call: TRBJ1-2
d_call: NA
v_call: TRBV7-8
cdr3_aa: CASSLVQSQYGYTF
cdr3_nt: TGTGCCAGCAGCTTAGTACAATCGCAGTATGGCTACACCTTC

clone_size: NA
j_call: TRBJ2-2
d_call: NA
v_call: TRBV9
cdr3_aa: CASSVEGGRGELFF
cdr3_nt: TGTGCCAGCAGCGTAGAGGGGGGGCGCGGGGAGCTGTTTTTT

clone_size: NA
j_call: TRBJ1-1
d_call: NA
v_call: TRBV27
cdr3_aa: CASSLSEGGDTEASF
cdr3_nt: TGTGCCAGCAGTTTATCGGAGGGAGGGGACACTGAAGCTTCCTTT

clone_size: NA
j_call: TRBJ1-2
d_call: NA
v_call: TRBV7-9
cdr3_aa: CASSQLTAGVHGYTF
cdr3_nt: TGTGCCAGCAGCCAACTTACGGCAGGTGTGCATGGCTACACCTTC

clone_size: once
j_call: TRBJ2-5
d_call: TRBD2
v_call: TRBV15
cdr3_aa: CAPSGGGETQYF
cdr3_nt: TGTGCTCCTAGCGGGGGGGGAGAGACCCAGTACTTC

clone_size: NA
j_call: TRBJ2-6
d_call: TRBD2
v_call: TRBV11-2
cdr3_aa: CASSQVLLQRGSSGANVLTF
cdr3_nt: TGTGCCAGCAGCCAAGTTCTCCTCCAGCGGGGTAGCTCTGGGGCCAACGTCCTGACTTTC

clone_size: many
j_call: TRBJ1-3
d_call: NA
v_call: TRBV7-2
cdr3_aa: CASSPHSGNTIYF
cdr3_nt: TGTGCCAGCAGCCCCCACTCTGGAAACACCATATATTTT

clone_size: NA
j_call: TRBJ2-2
d_call: NA
v_call: TRBV10-3
cdr3_aa: CAIKHLTGELFF
cdr3_nt: TGTGCCATCAAACACCTCACCGGGGAGCTGTTTTTT

clone_size: once
j_call: TRBJ1-4
d_call: NA
v_call: TRBV24-1
cdr3_aa: CATIGVGEGEKLFF
cdr3_nt: TGTGCCACCATCGGGGTCGGGGAGGGTGAAAAACTGTTTTTT

clone_size: NA
j_call: TRBJ1-1
d_call: NA
v_call: TRBV9
cdr3_aa: CASSPRGAVIEAFF
cdr3_nt: TGTGCCAGCAGTCCCCGTGGGGCAGTTATCGAAGCTTTCTTT

clone_size: few
j_call: TRBJ2-5
d_call: NA
v_call: TRBV9
cdr3_aa: CASSPDSFGETQYF
cdr3_nt: TGTGCCAGCAGCCCAGACAGCTTCGGTGAGACCCAGTACTTC

clone_size: once
j_call: TRBJ1-6
d_call: NA
v_call: TRBV10-3
cdr3_aa: CAINDRSINSPLHF
cdr3_nt: TGTGCCATCAATGACAGAAGCATTAATTCACCCCTCCACTTT

clone_size: many
j_call: TRBJ1-5
d_call: NA
v_call: TRBV12-3/TRBV12-4
cdr3_aa: CASSLALSQPQHF
cdr3_nt: TGTGCCAGCAGTTTAGCGCTCTCCCAGCCCCAGCATTTT

clone_size: NA
j_call: TRBJ2-5
d_call: TRBD1
v_call: TRBV7-9
cdr3_aa: CASSDLQGREETQYF
cdr3_nt: TGTGCCAGCAGCGATTTACAGGGGCGGGAAGAGACCCAGTACTTC

clone_size: NA
j_call: TRBJ1-1
d_call: NA
v_call: TRBV10-3
cdr3_aa: CASAEDRRTEAFF
cdr3_nt: TGTGCCAGCGCAGAGGACCGGCGGACTGAAGCTTTCTTT

clone_size: few
j_call: TRBJ1-4
d_call: NA
v_call: TRBV7-6
cdr3_aa: CASSLEVYNEKLFF
cdr3_nt: TGTGCCAGCAGCTTAGAGGTGTACAATGAAAAACTGTTTTTT

clone_size: NA
j_call: TRBJ2-2
d_call: TRBD2
v_call: TRBV5-1
cdr3_aa: CASSMTSGSGTGELFF
cdr3_nt: TGCGCCAGCAGCATGACTAGCGGGAGTGGCACCGGGGAGCTGTTTTTT

clone_size: few
j_call: TRBJ2-7
d_call: TRBD2
v_call: TRBV12-3/TRBV12-4
cdr3_aa: CASTRGDRYEQYF
cdr3_nt: TGTGCCAGCACGCGGGGGGATCGGTACGAGCAGTACTTC

clone_size: NA
j_call: TRBJ1-1
d_call: NA
v_call: TRBV7-9
cdr3_aa: CASSLGQWNTEAFF
cdr3_nt: TGTGCCAGCAGCTTGGGGCAGTGGAACACTGAAGCTTTCTTT

clone_size: NA
j_call: TRBJ2-2
d_call: NA
v_call: TRBV29-1
cdr3_aa: CSVVGGAGELFF
cdr3_nt: TGCAGCGTTGTCGGTGGGGCCGGGGAGCTGTTTTTT

clone_size: few
j_call: TRBJ1-5
d_call: NA
v_call: TRBV6-5
cdr3_aa: CASSERRVRGDQPQHF
cdr3_nt: TGTGCCAGCAGTGAAAGGAGGGTACGGGGTGATCAGCCCCAGCATTTT

clone_size: few
j_call: TRBJ1-2
d_call: NA
v_call: TRBV20-1
cdr3_aa: CSADTEGSVSYGYTF
cdr3_nt: TGCAGTGCTGACACCGAGGGATCGGTGTCCTATGGCTACACCTTC

clone_size: few
j_call: TRBJ2-5
d_call: NA
v_call: TRBV20-1
cdr3_aa: CSAREGGGPEETQYF
cdr3_nt: TGCAGTGCTAGAGAGGGGGGCGGCCCAGAAGAGACCCAGTACTTC